Presented here are 21 T cell receptor beta chains from one specimen sequenced in a study of cytomegalovirus exposure and HLA in healthy donors. A multiplex PCR was run with 60 Vbeta primers and 13 Jbeta primers. Using immunoSEQ multiplex PCR, the repertoire was profiled, and TCRdb retains in-frame clones only, with some absent. The sample consists of 150,000 or so clones, about 88% of them appearing once. Source material: PBMCs. The receptors stem from a woman aged 18 to 35 in good health and CMV-seronegative.

This rearrangement joins TRBV27 to TRBJ2-7; the D gene is possibly TRBD1 (5 bases). V was shortened by 5 bases and J by 0 bases, with 11 bases between the two germline ends. This CDR3 has 14 amino acids. In germline, CDR1 is MNHEY, CDR2 SMNVEV (reference sequence). CDR3 region: CASSPTASSYEQYF. CDR3 DNA sequence: TGTGCCAGCAGTCCGACAGCGTCCTCCTACGAGCAGTACTTC.

The J gene is TRBJ1-1, the V gene TRBV5-1; no clear D. Trimming removed 4 bases at V and 2 bases at J, with 3 bases between. Germline values: CDR1 SGHRS, CDR2 YFSETQ. The CDR3 is 11 amino acids. In DNA, the CDR3 is TGCGCCAGCAGCCTCAACACTGAAGCTTTCTTT. As protein: CASSLNTEAFF.

CDR3 in amino acids: CASSRLDSGAYNEQFF. The CDR3 nucleotides are TGTGCCAGCAGCCGTTTGGATAGCGGGGCTTACAATGAGCAGTTCTTC. The chain carries TRBV28 and TRBJ2-1; 8 bases are a match to TRBD2. Trimming removed 6 bases from V and 4 bases from J; junction bases left unmatched: 11. The CDR3 consists of 16 residues. The germline gives CDR1 MDHEN, CDR2 SYDVKM.

This rearrangement joins TRBV18 to TRBJ1-4; D possibly corresponds to TRBD1 (6 bases). The germline gives CDR1 KGHSH, CDR2 LQKENI. The germline V and J ends were trimmed by 3 bases and 3 bases, with 17 bases remaining between them. The CDR3 is made up of 17 amino acids. In DNA, the CDR3 is TGTGCCAGCTCACCTACTCTACAGGGTACGGCTAATGAAAAACTGTTTTTT. Amino acids: CASSPTLQGTANEKLFF.

The CDR3 DNA is TGTGCCAGCAGTTTAATGCCGGTCGGTTTAACAGGGGTGAAACTGTTTTTT. As protein: CASSLMPVGLTGVKLFF. This rearrangement joins TRBV27 to TRBJ1-4; the match to TRBD1 covers 7 bases. CDR3 length: 17 residues. The germline gives CDR1 MNHEY, CDR2 SMNVEV (reference sequence). Trimming cost V 2 bases and J 11 bases; bases outside gene matches: 17.

This clone was counted between two and nine times. The V and J genes are TRBV28 and TRBJ1-5, with 8 nucleotides matching TRBD1. The CDR3 has 18 amino acids. Germline assignment: CDR1 MDHEN and CDR2 SYDVKM. V lost 10 bases, J lost 0 bases, and 17 bases stayed unmatched. This CDR3 reads CATRGPDLFTYSNQPQHF. The CDR3 nucleotides are TGTGCCACCAGGGGGCCCGATCTTTTCACGTATAGCAATCAGCCCCAGCATTTT.

CDR3 in amino acids: CASSVGQLEGGTFF. The CDR3 nucleotides read TGTGCCAGCAGCGTTGGGCAACTCGAGGGGGGGACTTTCTTT. The rearrangement uses TRBV9 and TRBJ1-1; a weak D match, TRBD1 (6 bases). In germline, CDR1 is SGDLS, CDR2 YYNGEE. The V and J ends lost 2 bases and 12 bases respectively, with 20 bases between them. This CDR3 region has 14 residues.

Remarks on this clone: One junction end does not reproduce the germline sequence, and a read error may be involved. The chain recombines TRBV5-6 with TRBJ2-2; perhaps TRBD2 as D (7 bases). CDR1 and CDR2 (germline): SGHDT, YYEEEE. There are 15 residues in the CDR3. Here the CDR3 DNA reads TGTGCCAGCACTGAGGGGGGGGCGAACACCAGGGAGCTGTTTTTT. This translates into CASTEGGANTRELFF.

A single count supports this clone. CDR3 nucleotide sequence: TGCGCCAGCAGCGATGGACAGAGCTCTGGAAACACCATATATTTT. Encoded protein: CASSDGQSSGNTIYF. The chain recombines TRBV5-1 with TRBJ1-3; TRBD1 is a possible D gene (6 bases). The CDR3 is 15 residues long. Germline V gene lookup returns CDR1 SGHRS and CDR2 YFSETQ. Trimming stripped 4 bases from V and 0 bases from J, with 11 bases between.

The J gene is TRBJ1-1, the V gene TRBV5-4; TRBD1 matches 7 bases. Germline CDR1 SGHNT, CDR2 YYREEE (reference sequence). V lost 5 bases to trimming and J lost 1 base; unmatched junction nucleotides: 5. This CDR3 has 14 amino acids. CDR3 in DNA: TGTGCCAGCAGGCTACAGGGGCAGAACACTGAAGCTTTCTTT. As protein: CASRLQGQNTEAFF.

The CDR3 loop is CAWTGTGLEQYF. CDR3 bases: TGTGCCTGGACCGGGACAGGGCTCGAGCAGTACTTC. V gene TRBV30 combines with J gene TRBJ2-7, with 9 bases matching TRBD1. The CDR3 has 12 residues. J was trimmed by 6 bases and V by 4 bases; bases with no gene match: 4. CDR1 and CDR2 (germline): GTSNPN, SVGIG (reference sequence). The complete variable domain, with remaining parts taken from reference TRBV30 and TRBJ2-7, reads SQTIHQWPATLVQPVGSPLSLECTVEGTSNPNLYWYRQAAGRGLQLLFYSVGIGQISSEVPQNLSASRPQDRQFILSSKKLLLSDSGFYLCAWTGTGLEQYFGPGTRLTVT.

This chain joins TRBV6-6 and TRBJ1-6; D is undetermined. Germline V gene data show CDR1 as MNHNY and CDR2 as SVGAGI (reference sequence). The CDR3 runs 14 residues. The V and J ends lost 10 bases and 7 bases respectively, with 17 bases between them. The CDR3 spells CATQVGGTNSPLHF. CDR3 sequence (DNA): TGTGCCACCCAAGTCGGCGGCACCAATTCACCCCTCCACTTT.

V gene TRBV2 combines with J gene TRBJ1-4; a weak D match, TRBD1 (5 bases). CDR3 length: 15 residues. CDR1 and CDR2 from the germline V gene are SNHLY and FYNNEI. Trimming stripped 8 bases from V and 11 bases from J, with 24 bases between. The CDR3 sequence: CASGDLQGPSGKLFF. CDR3 nucleotides: TGTGCCAGCGGAGACTTGCAGGGTCCATCGGGTAAACTGTTTTTT.

The CDR3 DNA reads as TGTGCCAGCAGTCCCGAGGGACAGGCTATCGGCTACACCTTC. Its translation is CASSPEGQAIGYTF. This chain uses TRBV6-5 with TRBJ1-2, with 8 bases fitting TRBD1. Germline loops: CDR1 MNHEY, CDR2 SVGAGI. The CDR3 contains 14 residues. Trimming cost V 5 bases and J 8 bases; bases outside gene matches: 10.

This clone was detected only once. V and J are TRBV7-8 and TRBJ2-4; a weak D match, TRBD2 (6 bases). Trimming cost V 5 bases and J 3 bases, with 14 bases left between them. Germline loops: CDR1 SGHVS, CDR2 FQNEAQ. The CDR3 loop spans 15 amino acids. The CDR3 reads CASSLVAGNKNIQYF. DNA of the CDR3: TGTGCCAGCAGCCTGGTGGCGGGGAACAAAAACATTCAGTACTTC.

The rearrangement links TRBV23-1 to TRBJ1-6, with 8 bases that match TRBD1. TRBV23-1 is sorted into the ORF group, with uncertain function. With 9 bases clipped from V and 7 bases from J, the junction kept 5 bases outside the gene matches. CDR3 length: 13 amino acids. The CDR3 region is CARYRGWNSPLHF. DNA of the CDR3: TGCGCCAGATACAGGGGGTGGAATTCACCCCTCCACTTT.

The J gene is TRBJ2-7, the V gene TRBV4-1, with D perhaps TRBD1 (8 bases). The CDR3 extends over 15 amino acids. Trimming left V 0 bases short and J 3 bases short, with 12 bases between. Germline V CDR1 and CDR2: MGHRA, YSYEKL. The CDR3 reads CASSQEQGGGYEQYF. The DNA for the CDR3 is TGCGCCAGCAGCCAAGAACAGGGGGGGGGCTACGAGCAGTACTTC.

The chain uses TRBV5-1 and TRBJ2-1; 9 bases are a match to TRBD1. CDR1 is SGHRS and CDR2 is YFSETQ in the germline V gene. V lost 0 bases, J lost 8 bases, and 6 bases stayed unmatched. The CDR3 loop spans 15 amino acids. CDR3: CASSLAGQGRDEQFF. The CDR3, as DNA: TGCGCCAGCAGCTTGGCGGGACAGGGTCGCGATGAGCAGTTCTTC.

The rearrangement links TRBV7-7 to TRBJ2-7; TRBD2 is a possible D gene (6 bases). The CDR3 runs 12 residues. The germline V gene has CDR1 SSHAT and CDR2 FNYEAQ (reference sequence). Deletions cut 2 bases from V and 6 bases from J, with 8 bases between. CDR3 nucleotide sequence: TGTGCCAGCAGCTTACAGGGAGGCGAGCAGTACTTC. Translating gives CASSLQGGEQYF.

The chain is built from TRBV19 and TRBJ2-5, with 8 bases identical to TRBD1. The CDR3 totals 13 residues. After removal of 11 bases from V and 3 bases from J, the junction contained 8 bases not matched to a gene. Germline loops: CDR1 LNHDA, CDR2 SQIVND (reference sequence). For the CDR3, the DNA is TGTGCCTCTAGTAGGACAGGGAAAGAGACCCAGTACTTC. As protein: CASSRTGKETQYF.

The chain combines TRBV4-1 with TRBJ2-7; a possible D gene is TRBD2 (6 bases). CDR3 length: 15 residues. The V end was cut by 5 bases, the J end by 7 bases, with 21 bases between. Germline V gene lookup returns CDR1 MGHRA and CDR2 YSYEKL. CDR3 in amino acids: CASSAVGGVNREQYF. The CDR3 DNA sequence: TGCGCCAGCAGCGCAGTGGGGGGAGTAAATAGGGAGCAGTACTTC.